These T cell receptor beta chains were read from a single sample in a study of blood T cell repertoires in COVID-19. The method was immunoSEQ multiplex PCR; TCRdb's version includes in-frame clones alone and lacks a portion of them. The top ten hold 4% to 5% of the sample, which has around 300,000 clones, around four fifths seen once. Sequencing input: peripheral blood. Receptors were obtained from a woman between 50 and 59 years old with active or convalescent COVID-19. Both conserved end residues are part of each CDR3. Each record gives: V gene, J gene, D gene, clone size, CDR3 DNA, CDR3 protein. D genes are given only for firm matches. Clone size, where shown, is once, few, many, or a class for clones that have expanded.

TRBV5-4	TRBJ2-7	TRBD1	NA	TGTGCCAGCAGCCCGGGACAGGGGGCCTACGAGCAGTACTTC	CASSPGQGAYEQYF
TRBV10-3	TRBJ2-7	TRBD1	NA	TGTGCCATCAGTAAGACGACAGGGATCTCCTACGAGCAGTACTTC	CAISKTTGISYEQYF
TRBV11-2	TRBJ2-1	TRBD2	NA	TGTGCCAGCAGCTTAATGCGCGGGAGATTCAATGAGCAGTTCTTC	CASSLMRGRFNEQFF
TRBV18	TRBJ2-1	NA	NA	TGTGCCAGCTCACCAGTGTGGGACTCAAGTACCAATGAGCAGTTCTTC	CASSPVWDSSTNEQFF
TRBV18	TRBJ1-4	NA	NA	TGTGCCAGCTCACCTCAGGGTAACAATGAAAAACTGTTTTTT	CASSPQGNNEKLFF
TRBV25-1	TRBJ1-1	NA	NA	TGTGCCAGCAGGGGGCAGCGGAACACTGAAGCTTTCTTT	CASRGQRNTEAFF
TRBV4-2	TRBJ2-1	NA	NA	TGTGCCAGCAGCCAGGTTTCCCGACTTGTCGACTACAATGAGCAGTTCTTC	CASSQVSRLVDYNEQFF
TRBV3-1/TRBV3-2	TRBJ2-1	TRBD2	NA	TGTGCCAGCAGACCGACTAGCGGGAGAGGGTCCAATGAGCAGTTCTTC	CASRPTSGRGSNEQFF
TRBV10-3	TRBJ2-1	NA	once	TGTGCCATCAGGGGATCTAGCGCGGATGAGCAGTTCTTC	CAIRGSSADEQFF
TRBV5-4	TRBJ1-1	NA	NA	TGTGCCAGCAGCTTCGGTGGCACTGAAGCTTTCTTT	CASSFGGTEAFF
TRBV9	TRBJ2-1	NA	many	TGTGCCAGCAGCGTAGCGGGAGCCTACAATGAGCAGTTCTTC	CASSVAGAYNEQFF
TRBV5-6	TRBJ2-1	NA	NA	TGTGCCAGCAGCCCGAACCCCGGGGGAGCCGTTAATGAGCAGTTCTTC	CASSPNPGGAVNEQFF
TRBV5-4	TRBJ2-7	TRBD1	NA	TGTGCCAGCAGCGAAGGGACAGGTTACTACGAGCAGTACTTC	CASSEGTGYYEQYF
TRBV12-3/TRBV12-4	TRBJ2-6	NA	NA	TGTGCCAGCGATAGCTCTGGGGCCAACGTCCTGACTTTC	CASDSSGANVLTF
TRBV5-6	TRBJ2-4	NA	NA	TGTGCCAGCAGCCCCCGGTTAGAGGTAAACATTCAGTACTTC	CASSPRLEVNIQYF
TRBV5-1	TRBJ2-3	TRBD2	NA	TGCGCCAGCAGCCCAACTAGCGGGAGTAGGGATACGCAGTATTTT	CASSPTSGSRDTQYF
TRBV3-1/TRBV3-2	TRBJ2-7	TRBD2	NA	TGTGCCAGCAGCCAGGTAGGGACTAGCGAAGCCGAGCAGTACTTC	CASSQVGTSEAEQYF
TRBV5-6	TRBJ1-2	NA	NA	TGTGCCAGCCGGACACGTATCGGGCTCCAAACTAACTATGGCTACACCTTC	CASRTRIGLQTNYGYTF
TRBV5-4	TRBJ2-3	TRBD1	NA	TGTGCCAGCAGCTTGGCCACCATGCCGGGACAGGGGTTAGATACGCAGTATTTT	CASSLATMPGQGLDTQYF
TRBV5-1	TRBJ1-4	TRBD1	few	TGCGCCAGCAGCTTGGGACAGGGGGATGAAAAACTGTTTTTT	CASSLGQGDEKLFF
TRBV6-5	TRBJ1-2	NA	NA	TGTGCCAGCATAGGGGCAGGGGCGGGTGGCTACACCTTC	CASIGAGAGGYTF
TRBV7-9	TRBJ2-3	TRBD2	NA	TGTGCCAGCAGCCGCTCCCTAGCGGGAGCAGCAGATACGCAGTATTTT	CASSRSLAGAADTQYF
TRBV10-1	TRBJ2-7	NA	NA	TGCGCCAGCAGTGAAACAGGCAGAACCTACGAGCAGTACTTC	CASSETGRTYEQYF
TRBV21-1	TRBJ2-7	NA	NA	TGTGCCAGCGCAACTAGCTCCTACGAGCAGTACTTC	CASATSSYEQYF
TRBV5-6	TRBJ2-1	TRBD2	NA	TGTGCCAGCAAGGGGTGGGCTAGCGGGAATGTTGAGCAGTTCTTC	CASKGWASGNVEQFF
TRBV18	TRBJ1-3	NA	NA	TGTGCCAGCTCACCACTCCCACAGGACTATGGAAACACCATATATTTT	CASSPLPQDYGNTIYF
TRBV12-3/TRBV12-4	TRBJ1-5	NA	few	TGTGCCAGCAGCCGGAAACAGGGACAGCCCCAGCATTTT	CASSRKQGQPQHF